These 19 T cell receptor beta chains came from one sample sequenced in a study of OX40 agonist ivuxolimab in advanced cancers. Sequencing used immunoSEQ multiplex PCR; TCRdb keeps in-frame clones, though not all of them. The repertoire has tens of thousands of clones, 70% to 90% of them found once; the top ten carry about 2%. Source: CD4+ or CD8+ T cells sorted from blood, taken in a trial of the OX40 agonist ivuxolimab. The origin of the receptors is an adult with an advanced solid tumor such as melanoma, head and neck, liver or kidney cancer.

CDR3 nucleotides: TGCGCCAGCAGCCAAGATTGGCTAGCGGGAGCTGTGATTTGGAATGAGCAGTTCTTC. It is translated as CASSQDWLAGAVIWNEQFF. The chain employs TRBV4-1 and TRBJ2-1; 10 bases are a match to TRBD2. Germline CDR1 MGHRA, CDR2 YSYEKL. Trimming at V came to 0 bases and at J to 7 bases, leaving 15 bases not matched to a gene. This CDR3 spans 19 amino acids.

This rearrangement joins TRBV6-1 to TRBJ2-5; perhaps TRBD1 as D (5 bases). Trimming took 7 bases from V and 0 from J, leaving 12 bases between them. The germline V gene encodes CDR1 MNHNS and CDR2 SASEGT. This CDR3 has 14 residues. CDR3 bases: TGTGCCAGCAACCCAGGGCCTAACCAAGAGACCCAGTACTTC. As protein: CASNPGPNQETQYF.

This chain links TRBV7-9 with TRBJ1-6; the match to TRBD1 covers 9 bases. J was trimmed by 8 bases and V by 4 bases; bases with no gene match: 6. The CDR3 totals 15 residues. Germline V lookup: CDR1 SEHNR, CDR2 FQNEAQ (reference sequence). The CDR3 DNA follows: TGTGCCAGCAGCTACGGGGGACAGGGCTATTCACCCCTCCACTTT. It translates to CASSYGGQGYSPLHF.

This sequence joins TRBV27 and TRBJ2-2; 7 positions match TRBD1. Germline assignment: CDR1 MNHEY and CDR2 SMNVEV (reference sequence). The CDR3 extends over 14 amino acids. J was trimmed by 2 bases and V by 8 bases; bases with no gene match: 5. CDR3 in amino acids: CASWTGFNTGELFF. The CDR3 nucleotides are TGTGCCAGCTGGACAGGTTTCAACACCGGGGAGCTGTTTTTT.

This clone was detected only once. The gene calls are TRBV6-4 and TRBJ2-2; possible D gene TRBD1, 6 bases. Trimming took off 4 bases at V and 4 bases at J, with 10 bases between the two ends. This CDR3 is built from 14 residues. Germline V gene lookup returns CDR1 MRHNA and CDR2 SNTAGT. The CDR3 DNA reads TGTGCCAGCAGTGGACAGGTTGGCACCGGGGAGCTGTTTTTT. Protein: CASSGQVGTGELFF.

DNA of the CDR3: TGTGCCAGCAGCTTATTAGGAGGGGCTGGAAACACCATATATTTT. This translates into CASSLLGGAGNTIYF. The gene calls are TRBV7-6 and TRBJ1-3; possibly TRBD1 for D (5 bases). This CDR3 comprises 15 residues. Germline assignment: CDR1 SGHVS and CDR2 FNYEAQ. Trimming took 2 bases from V and 2 from J, leaving 10 bases between them.

The chain carries TRBV4-1 and TRBJ2-4, with 10 bases that match TRBD2. The CDR3 contains 20 residues. Germline V gives CDR1 MGHRA, CDR2 YSYEKL. The V segment lost 0 bases and the J segment 3 bases; nucleotides outside the gene matches: 14. CDR3 nucleotide sequence: TGCGCCAGCAGCCAAGATCACGTTAGCGGGAGGTTTGGAGGCAAAAACATTCAGTACTTC. Amino acid sequence: CASSQDHVSGRFGGKNIQYF.

The rearrangement uses TRBV10-3 and TRBJ2-6; D not resolved. CDR1 and CDR2 (germline): ENHRY, SYGVKD. This CDR3 has 15 amino acids. V lost 4 bases, J lost 1 base, and 8 bases lay in between. In DNA, the CDR3 is TGTGCCATCAGTGGTGGGCAGTCTGGGGCCAACGTCCTGACTTTC. Translation gives CAISGGQSGANVLTF.

The genes are TRBV6-1 and TRBJ2-1, with TRBD1 matching over 10 bases. Germline lookup yields CDR1 MNHNS and CDR2 SASEGT. The CDR3 loop spans 15 amino acids. With 6 bases clipped from V and 1 base from J, the junction kept 3 bases outside the gene matches. Here the CDR3 reads CASRGDRGSYNEQFF. The DNA of the CDR3 is TGTGCCAGCAGGGGGGACAGGGGTTCCTACAATGAGCAGTTCTTC.

The rearrangement links TRBV15 to TRBJ2-6; D is ambiguous. Germline V CDR1 and CDR2: LNHNV, YYDKDF (reference sequence). With 3 bases removed from V and 0 bases from J, the gap between germline ends came to 3 bases. CDR3 length: 14 residues. The CDR3 bases are TGTGCCACCAGCAGCGACTCTGGGGCCAACGTCCTGACTTTC. This sequence encodes CATSSDSGANVLTF.

This clone was seen just once. The gene calls are TRBV19 and TRBJ2-5; TRBD2 agrees at 8 bases. V trimming: 3 bases; J trimming: 4 bases; junction bases outside the gene matches: 10. CDR3 size: 16 residues. From germline, CDR1 is LNHDA and CDR2 SQIVND (reference sequence). CDR3 coding DNA: TGTGCCAGTAGTATGGGGGGCCTAGCGGGTTCAGAGACCCAGTACTTC. Translated: CASSMGGLAGSETQYF. Full variable domain (remainder filled in from reference TRBV19 and TRBJ2-5): DGGITQSPKYLFRKEGQNVTLSCEQNLNHDAMYWYRQDPGQGLRLIYYSQIVNDFQKGDIAEGYSVSREKKESFPLTVTSAQKNPTAFYLCASSMGGLAGSETQYFGPGTRLLVL.

V gene TRBV28 combines with J gene TRBJ2-1, with TRBD1 identical over 7 bases. This CDR3 is 15 amino acids long. Germline V gives CDR1 MDHEN, CDR2 SYDVKM. Trimming at V came to 4 bases and at J to 2 bases, leaving 5 bases not matched to a gene. The CDR3 DNA reads as TGTGCCAGCAGTTCAGGACAGGAGACCTACAATGAGCAGTTCTTC. It encodes CASSSGQETYNEQFF.

The genes are TRBV5-1 and TRBJ2-1, with unresolved D. Trimming took off 2 bases at V and 4 bases at J, with 7 bases between the two ends. This CDR3 has 13 amino acids. Germline V CDR1 and CDR2: SGHRS, YFSETQ. The CDR3: CASSFDGYNEQFF. For the CDR3, the DNA is TGCGCCAGCAGCTTCGACGGGTACAATGAGCAGTTCTTC.

This chain links TRBV7-3 with TRBJ2-2, with unresolved D. CDR1 and CDR2 (germline): SGHTA, FQGTGA. V lost 3 bases to trimming and J lost 6 bases, with 8 bases between them. There are 13 residues in the CDR3. The CDR3 sequence is CASSFTAPGELFF. The CDR3 DNA reads TGTGCCAGCAGCTTTACCGCACCCGGGGAGCTGTTTTTT.

V and J are TRBV4-2 and TRBJ2-1; a possible D gene is TRBD2 (5 bases). Germline V CDR1 and CDR2: LGHNA, YNFKEQ. The length of the CDR3 is 13 residues. V lost 0 bases to trimming and J lost 10 bases, with 10 bases between them. CDR3 DNA sequence: TGTGCCAGCAGCCAAGAAGGAGGAAAAGAGCAGTTCTTC. Translating gives CASSQEGGKEQFF.

The chain has TRBV2 and TRBJ2-7, with a tentative D call TRBD1 (6 bases). The CDR3 spans 16 residues. CDR1 and CDR2 from the germline V gene are SNHLY and FYNNEI. Trimming took off 2 bases at V and 3 bases at J, with 17 bases between the two ends. For the CDR3, the DNA is TGTGCCAGCAGTGAATACGCAGGGGTTCGCTACTACGAGCAGTACTTC. It codes for CASSEYAGVRYYEQYF.

The rearrangement uses TRBV5-1 and TRBJ1-4; TRBD1 aligns across 7 bases. CDR1 is SGHRS and CDR2 is YFSETQ in the germline V gene. CDR3 length: 13 amino acids. After removal of 4 bases from V and 9 bases from J, the junction contained 6 bases not matched to a gene. This chain's CDR3 is CASSTGTEKKLFF. The DNA of the CDR3 is TGCGCCAGCAGCACCGGGACAGAAAAAAAACTGTTTTTT.

This clone showed up just a few times. The chain combines TRBV10-3 with TRBJ1-1; a weak D match, TRBD1 (5 bases). Germline V gene data show CDR1 as ENHRY and CDR2 as SYGVKD. Deletions cut 5 bases from V and 3 bases from J, with 13 bases between. The CDR3 runs 14 residues. CDR3: CAISPREWDTEAFF. DNA of the CDR3: TGTGCCATCAGTCCCAGGGAATGGGACACTGAAGCTTTCTTT.

The chain has TRBV2 and TRBJ2-1; D possibly corresponds to TRBD1 (5 bases). With 3 bases removed from V and 8 bases from J, the gap between germline ends came to 11 bases. Germline assignment: CDR1 SNHLY and CDR2 FYNNEI. The CDR3 runs 13 residues. The CDR3 loop is CASSDGQGDEQFF. The CDR3 nucleotides are TGTGCCAGCAGTGACGGTCAGGGCGATGAGCAGTTCTTC.